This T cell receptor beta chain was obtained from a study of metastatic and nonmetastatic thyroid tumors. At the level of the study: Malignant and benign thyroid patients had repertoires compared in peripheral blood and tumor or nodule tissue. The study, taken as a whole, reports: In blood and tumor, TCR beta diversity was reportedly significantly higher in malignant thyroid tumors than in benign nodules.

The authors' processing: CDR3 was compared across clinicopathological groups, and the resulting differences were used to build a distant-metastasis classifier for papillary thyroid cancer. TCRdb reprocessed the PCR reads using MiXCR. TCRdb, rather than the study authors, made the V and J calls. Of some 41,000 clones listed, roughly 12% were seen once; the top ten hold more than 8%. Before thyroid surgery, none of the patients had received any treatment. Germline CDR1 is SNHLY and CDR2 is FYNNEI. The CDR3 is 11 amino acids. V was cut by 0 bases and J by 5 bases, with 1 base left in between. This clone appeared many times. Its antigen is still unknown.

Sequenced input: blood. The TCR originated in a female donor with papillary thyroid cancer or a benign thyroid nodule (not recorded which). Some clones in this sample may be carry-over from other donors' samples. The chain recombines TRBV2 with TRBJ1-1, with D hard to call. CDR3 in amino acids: CASSEATEAFF. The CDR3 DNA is TGTGCCAGCAGTGAAGCGACTGAAGCTTTCTTT.